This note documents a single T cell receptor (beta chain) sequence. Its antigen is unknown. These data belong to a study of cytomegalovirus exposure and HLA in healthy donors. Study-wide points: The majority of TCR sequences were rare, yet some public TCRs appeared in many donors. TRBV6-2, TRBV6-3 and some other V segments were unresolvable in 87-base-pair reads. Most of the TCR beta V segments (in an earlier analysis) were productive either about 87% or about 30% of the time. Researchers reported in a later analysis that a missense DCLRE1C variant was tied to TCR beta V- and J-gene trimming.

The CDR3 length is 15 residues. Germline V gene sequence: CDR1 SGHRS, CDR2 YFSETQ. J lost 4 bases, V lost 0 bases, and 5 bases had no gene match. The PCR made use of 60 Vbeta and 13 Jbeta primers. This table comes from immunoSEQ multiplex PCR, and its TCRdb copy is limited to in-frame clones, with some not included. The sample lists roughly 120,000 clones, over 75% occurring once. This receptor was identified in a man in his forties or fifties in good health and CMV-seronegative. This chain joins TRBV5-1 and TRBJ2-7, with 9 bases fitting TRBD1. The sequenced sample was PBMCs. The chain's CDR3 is CASSLAGTGIYEQYF. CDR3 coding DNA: TGCGCCAGCAGCTTGGCCGGGACAGGGATTTACGAGCAGTACTTC. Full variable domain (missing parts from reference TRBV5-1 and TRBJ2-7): KAGVTQTPRYLIKTRGQQVTLSCSPISGHRSVSWYQQTPGQGLQFLFEYFSETQRNKGNFPGRFSGRQFSNSRSEMNVSTLELGDSALYLCASSLAGTGIYEQYFGPGTRLTVT.